A few counts support the clone carrying this TCR beta chain. Its antigen is unidentified. The sample originates from a study of Ad26.COV2.S vaccination and SARS-CoV-2 variants. Study-wide results and limits: Assessments of TCR breadth and depth may have underestimated the total T cell responses. Vaccinated individuals (as opposed to placebo recipients) had higher spike-specific TCR breadth. With respect to non-spike TCR breadth, vaccine and placebo recipients were similar.

Method: immunoSEQ multiplex PCR; TCRdb's copy keeps in-frame clones and lacks some. In the table there are approximately 450,000 clones, 90% of which are singletons. Treatment described: over 15 received Ad26.COV2.S at low or high dose, single or two shots; a few received placebo; per-sample allocation not given. Sampling occurred on day 63 after the first vaccine or placebo injection. Germline V gene lookup returns CDR1 SNHLY and CDR2 FYNNEI. The CDR3 sequence is 14 residues long. The V gene lost 2 bases and the J gene lost 1 base, with 6 bases spanning the gap. The V gene is TRBV2, the J gene TRBJ1-3; D not resolved. The clonotype was recovered from a person between 18 and 60 years old who received the Ad26.COV2.S COVID-19 vaccine or a placebo. The source was peripheral blood, collected in a trial of Ad26.COV2.S vaccine versus placebo. The CDR3 region has the DNA TGTGCCAGCAGTGAAACGGGATCTGGAAACACCATATATTTT. Translated, it gives CASSETGSGNTIYF.